This T cell receptor beta chain originates from a study of shared clonotypes between healthy human individuals. For the study at large: CD8 memory received one plate per donor, CD8 naive two, CD4 memory three and CD4 naive three. Study results and limitations: Memory subsets generally showed smaller estimated richness than naive subsets did. Clonotype sharing among the donors was expected to vary with sequencing depth.

As concerns this clone: Its antigen remains unknown.

Each of the donors was a healthy adult who was HIV-negative and had not had a recent acute infection or vaccination. V lost 6 bases and J 7 bases, leaving 14 bases between the germline ends. The CDR3 covers 13 residues. Germline V gene sequence: CDR1 MGHDK, CDR2 SYGVNS. Assay used: immunoSEQ multiplex PCR; TCRdb lists only in-frame clones, some missing. This table holds roughly 2.5 million clones, approximately 94% found once. The source material was naive CD4+ T cells sorted from blood. Subset in this sample: CD45RA+ positively selected. J is TRBJ2-3 and V is TRBV25-1; D ambiguous. The receptor was isolated from a man aged 18 to 29 in good health. DNA of the CDR3: TGTGCCAGCAGCGCCGCAGGTGGGAATACGCAGTATTTT. Translating gives CASSAAGGNTQYF.